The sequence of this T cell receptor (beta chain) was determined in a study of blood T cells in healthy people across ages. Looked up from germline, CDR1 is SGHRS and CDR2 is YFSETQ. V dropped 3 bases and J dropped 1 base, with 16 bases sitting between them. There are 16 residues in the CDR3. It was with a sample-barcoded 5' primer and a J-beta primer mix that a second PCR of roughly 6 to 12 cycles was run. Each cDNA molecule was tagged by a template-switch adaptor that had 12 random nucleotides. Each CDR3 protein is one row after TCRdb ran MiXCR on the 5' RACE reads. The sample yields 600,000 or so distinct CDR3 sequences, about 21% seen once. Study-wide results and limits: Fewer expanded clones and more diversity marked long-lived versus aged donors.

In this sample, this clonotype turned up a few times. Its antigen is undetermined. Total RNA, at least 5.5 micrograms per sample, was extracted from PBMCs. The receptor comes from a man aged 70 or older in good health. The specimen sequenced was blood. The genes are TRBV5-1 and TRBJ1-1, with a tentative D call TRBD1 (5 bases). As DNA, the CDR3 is TGCGCCAGCAGCTGGGGGGACCCGCGACGGAACACTGAAGCTTTCTTT. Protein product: CASSWGDPRRNTEAFF.